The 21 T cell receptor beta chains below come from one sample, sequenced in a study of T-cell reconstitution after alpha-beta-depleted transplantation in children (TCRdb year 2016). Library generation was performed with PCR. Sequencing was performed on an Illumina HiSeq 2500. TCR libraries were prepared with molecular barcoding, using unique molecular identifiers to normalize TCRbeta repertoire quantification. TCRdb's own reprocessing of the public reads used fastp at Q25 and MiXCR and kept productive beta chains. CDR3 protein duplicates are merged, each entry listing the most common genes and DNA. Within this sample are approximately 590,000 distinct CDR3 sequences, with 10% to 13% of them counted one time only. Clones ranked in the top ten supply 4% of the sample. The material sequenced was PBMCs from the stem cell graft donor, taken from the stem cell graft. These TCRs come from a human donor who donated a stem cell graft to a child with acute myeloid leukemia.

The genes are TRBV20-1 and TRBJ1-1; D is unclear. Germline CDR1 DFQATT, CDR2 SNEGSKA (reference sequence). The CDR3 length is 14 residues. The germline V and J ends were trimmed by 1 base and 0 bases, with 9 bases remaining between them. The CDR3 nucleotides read TGCAGTGCTAGAGGGTACAAAATGAACACTGAAGCTTTCTTT. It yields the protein CSARGYKMNTEAFF.

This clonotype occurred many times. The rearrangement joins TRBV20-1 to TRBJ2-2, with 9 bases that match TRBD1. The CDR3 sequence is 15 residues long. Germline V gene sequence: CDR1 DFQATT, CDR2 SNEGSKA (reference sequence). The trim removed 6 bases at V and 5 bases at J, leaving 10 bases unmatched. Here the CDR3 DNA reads TGCAGTGCGGAAGACAGGGGGAGGGGTACCGGGGAGCTGTTTTTT. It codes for CSAEDRGRGTGELFF.

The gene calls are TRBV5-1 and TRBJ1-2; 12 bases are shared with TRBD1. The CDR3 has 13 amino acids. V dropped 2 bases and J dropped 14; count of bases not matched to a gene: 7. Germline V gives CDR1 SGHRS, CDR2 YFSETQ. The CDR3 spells CASSFGTGGARTF. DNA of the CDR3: TGCGCCAGCAGCTTCGGGACAGGGGGCGCGAGGACCTTC.

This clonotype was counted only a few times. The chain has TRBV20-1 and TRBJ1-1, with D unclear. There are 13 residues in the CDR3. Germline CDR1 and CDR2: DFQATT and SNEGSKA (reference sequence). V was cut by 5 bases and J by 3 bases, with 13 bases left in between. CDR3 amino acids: CSAAPIRDTEAFF. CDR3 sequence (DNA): TGCAGTGCTGCCCCAATTAGGGACACTGAAGCTTTCTTT.

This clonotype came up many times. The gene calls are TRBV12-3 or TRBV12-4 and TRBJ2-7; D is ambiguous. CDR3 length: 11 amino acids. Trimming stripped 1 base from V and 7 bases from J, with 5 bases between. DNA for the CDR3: TGTGCCAGCAGTTTAGGGAGAGAGCAGTACTTC. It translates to CASSLGREQYF.

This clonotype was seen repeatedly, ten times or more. CDR3 residues: CATSAGPNYGYTF. The DNA of the CDR3 is TGTGCCACCAGTGCGGGGCCTAACTATGGCTACACCTTC. The rearrangement uses TRBV24-1 and TRBJ1-2; tentatively, D is TRBD1 (5 bases). This CDR3 comprises 13 residues. From germline, CDR1 is KGHDR and CDR2 SFDVKD. V was shortened by 5 bases and J by 0 bases, with 6 bases between the two germline ends.

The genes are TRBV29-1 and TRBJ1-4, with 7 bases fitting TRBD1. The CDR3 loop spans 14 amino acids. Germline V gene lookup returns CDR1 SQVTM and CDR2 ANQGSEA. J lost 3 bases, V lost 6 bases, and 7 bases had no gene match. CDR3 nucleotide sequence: TGCAGCGTGGCTCCGGGACAGTCTAATGAAAAACTGTTTTTT. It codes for CSVAPGQSNEKLFF. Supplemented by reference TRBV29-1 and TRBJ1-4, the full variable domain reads SAVISQKPSRDICQRGTSLTIQCQVDSQVTMMFWYRQQPGQSLTLIATANQGSEATYESGFVIDKFPISRPNLTFSTLTVSNMSPEDSSIYLCSVAPGQSNEKLFFGSGTQLSVL.

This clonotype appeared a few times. The CDR3 reads CASSGPRTGGSPLHF. The CDR3 DNA sequence: TGTGCCAGCAGCGGTCCCCGAACAGGGGGTTCACCCCTCCACTTT. The chain joins TRBV5-4 to TRBJ1-6; TRBD1 matches at 8 bases. V gave up 4 bases and J gave up 9 bases; unmatched junction bases: 9. CDR3 length: 15 amino acids. CDR1 is SGHNT and CDR2 is YYREEE in the germline V gene (reference sequence).

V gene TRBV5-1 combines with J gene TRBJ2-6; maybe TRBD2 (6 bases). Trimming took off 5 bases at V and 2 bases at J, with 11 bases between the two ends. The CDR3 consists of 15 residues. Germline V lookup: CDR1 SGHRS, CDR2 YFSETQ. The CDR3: CASSREAAGANVLTF. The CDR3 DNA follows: TGCGCCAGCAGTAGGGAGGCGGCTGGGGCCAACGTCCTGACTTTC.

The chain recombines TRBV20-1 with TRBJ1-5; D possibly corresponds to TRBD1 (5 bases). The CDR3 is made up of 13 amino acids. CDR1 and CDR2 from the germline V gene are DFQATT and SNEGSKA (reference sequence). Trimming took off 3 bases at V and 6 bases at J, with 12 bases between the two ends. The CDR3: CSARGTGTQPQHF. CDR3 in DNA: TGCAGTGCTAGGGGGACTGGCACTCAGCCCCAGCATTTT.

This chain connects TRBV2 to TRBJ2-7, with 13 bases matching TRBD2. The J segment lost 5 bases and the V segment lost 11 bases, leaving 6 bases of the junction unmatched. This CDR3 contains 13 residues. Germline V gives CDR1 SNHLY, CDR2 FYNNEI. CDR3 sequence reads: CAFRTSGSHEQYF. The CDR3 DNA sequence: TGTGCCTTTCGGACTAGCGGGAGCCACGAGCAGTACTTC.

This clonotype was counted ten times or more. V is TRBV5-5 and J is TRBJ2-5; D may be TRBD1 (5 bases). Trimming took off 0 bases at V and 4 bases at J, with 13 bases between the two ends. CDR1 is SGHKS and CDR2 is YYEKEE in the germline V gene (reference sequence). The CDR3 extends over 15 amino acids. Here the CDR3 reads CASSLGLGVLETQYF. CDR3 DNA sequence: TGTGCCAGCAGCTTGGGATTAGGGGTATTAGAGACCCAGTACTTC.

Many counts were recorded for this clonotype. The CDR3 DNA reads as TGTGCCAGCAGTTATCGGACTAGCGGGAGGGCCCTCAAAAACATTCAGTACTTC. Translated: CASSYRTSGRALKNIQYF. The J gene is TRBJ2-4, the V gene TRBV6-5; 15 bases align to TRBD2. CDR1 and CDR2 (germline): MNHEY, SVGAGI. Trimming removed 3 bases from V and 3 bases from J; junction bases left unmatched: 6. This CDR3 has 18 residues.

The DNA for the CDR3 is TGTGCCTGCCGGACTAGATGGGATACGCAGTATTTT. The encoded protein is CACRTRWDTQYF. This sequence joins TRBV30 and TRBJ2-3, with 7 bases lining up with TRBD2. V gave up 6 bases and J gave up 6 bases; unmatched junction bases: 6. The CDR3 totals 12 residues. Germline V CDR1 and CDR2: GTSNPN, SVGIG (reference sequence).

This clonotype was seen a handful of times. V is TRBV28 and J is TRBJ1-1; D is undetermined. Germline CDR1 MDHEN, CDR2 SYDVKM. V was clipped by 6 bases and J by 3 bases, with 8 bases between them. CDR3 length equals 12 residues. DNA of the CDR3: TGTGCCAGCAGGTACGGGCACACTGAAGCTTTCTTT. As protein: CASRYGHTEAFF.

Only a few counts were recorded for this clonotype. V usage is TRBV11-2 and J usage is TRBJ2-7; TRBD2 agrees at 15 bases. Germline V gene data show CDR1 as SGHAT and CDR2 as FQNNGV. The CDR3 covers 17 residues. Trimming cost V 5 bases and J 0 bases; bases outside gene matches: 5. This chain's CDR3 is CASSPGTSGRNSYEQYF. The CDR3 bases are TGTGCCAGCAGCCCTGGGACTAGCGGGAGGAACTCCTACGAGCAGTACTTC. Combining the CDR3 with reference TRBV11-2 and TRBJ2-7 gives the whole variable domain EAGVAQSPRYKIIEKRQSVAFWCNPISGHATLYWYQQILGQGPKLLIQFQNNGVVDDSQLPKDRFSAERLKGVDSTLKIQPAKLEDSAVYLCASSPGTSGRNSYEQYFGPGTRLTVT.

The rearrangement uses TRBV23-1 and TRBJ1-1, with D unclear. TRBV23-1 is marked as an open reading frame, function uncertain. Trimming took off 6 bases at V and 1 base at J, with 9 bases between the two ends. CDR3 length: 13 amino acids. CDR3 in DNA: TGCGCCAGCAGATGCTGGAAGAACACTGAAGCTTTCTTT. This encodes CASRCWKNTEAFF.

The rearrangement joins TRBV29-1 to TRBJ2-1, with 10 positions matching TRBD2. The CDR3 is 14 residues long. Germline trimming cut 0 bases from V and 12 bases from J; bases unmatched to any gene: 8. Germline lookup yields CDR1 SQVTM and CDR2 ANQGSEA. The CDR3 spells CSVEDGLAGALQFF. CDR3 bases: TGCAGCGTTGAAGATGGCCTAGCGGGAGCGTTGCAGTTCTTC.

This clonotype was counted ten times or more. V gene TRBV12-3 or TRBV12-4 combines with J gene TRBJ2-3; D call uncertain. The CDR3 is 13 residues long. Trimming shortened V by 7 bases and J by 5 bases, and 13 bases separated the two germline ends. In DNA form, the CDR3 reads TGTGCCAGCACCCGTCGGGTGGTAGATACGCAGTATTTT. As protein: CASTRRVVDTQYF.

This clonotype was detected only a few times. CDR3 DNA: TGCAGTGCCTCTTCCCGGACCAAGTACAATGAGCAGTTCTTC. Its translation is CSASSRTKYNEQFF. V and J are TRBV20-1 and TRBJ2-1; no clear D. Germline loops: CDR1 DFQATT, CDR2 SNEGSKA (reference sequence). The CDR3 covers 14 residues. V lost 6 bases and J 4 bases, leaving 16 bases between the germline ends.

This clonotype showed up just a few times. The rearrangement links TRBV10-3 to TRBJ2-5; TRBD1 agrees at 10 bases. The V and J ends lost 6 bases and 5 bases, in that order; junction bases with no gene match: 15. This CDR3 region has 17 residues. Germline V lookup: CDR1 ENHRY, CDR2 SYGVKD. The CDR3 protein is CAISARNDRGLGETQYF. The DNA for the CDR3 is TGTGCCATCAGCGCTCGGAACGACAGGGGGCTAGGGGAGACCCAGTACTTC.